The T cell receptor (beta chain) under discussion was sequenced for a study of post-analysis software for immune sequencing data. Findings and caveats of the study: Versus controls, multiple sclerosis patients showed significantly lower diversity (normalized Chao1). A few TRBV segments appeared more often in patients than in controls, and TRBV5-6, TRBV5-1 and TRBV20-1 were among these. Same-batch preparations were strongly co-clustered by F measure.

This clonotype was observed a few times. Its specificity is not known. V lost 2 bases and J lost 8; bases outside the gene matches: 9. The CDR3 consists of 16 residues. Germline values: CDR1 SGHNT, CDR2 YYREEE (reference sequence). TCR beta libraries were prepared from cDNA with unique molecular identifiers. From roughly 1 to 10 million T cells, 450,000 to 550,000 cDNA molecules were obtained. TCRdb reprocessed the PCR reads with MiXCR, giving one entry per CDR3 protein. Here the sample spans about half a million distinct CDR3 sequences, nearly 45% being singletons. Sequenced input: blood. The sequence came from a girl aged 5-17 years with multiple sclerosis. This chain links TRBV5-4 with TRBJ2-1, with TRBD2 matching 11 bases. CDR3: CASSFMIAGGPYEQFF. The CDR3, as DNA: TGTGCCAGCAGCTTTATGATAGCGGGAGGGCCGTATGAGCAGTTCTTC.